Listed below are T cell receptor beta chains from one sample, sequenced in a study of CD8 T cells in Susac syndrome. TCRdb passed the immunoSEQ multiplex PCR reads through MiXCR, listing each CDR3 protein once. The sample records roughly 110,000 distinct CDR3 sequences, approximately 94% being singletons. Sequences were obtained from CD8+ T cells from PBMCs. These receptors were collected from a human donor with Susac syndrome. CDR3s include the opening cysteine and the closing phenylalanine or tryptophan. A D gene is named only where the DNA matches it firmly. A row's size may be missing; if present it is once, few, many or a size class.

>.|TRBV4-1|TRBJ2-7|.
TGCGCCAGCAGCCTGGACAGACTCGAGGAGCAGTACTTC
CASSLDRLEEQYF
>few|TRBV14|TRBJ2-7|.
TGTGCCAGCAGCCAAGTGGGGAGCTCCTACGAGCAGTACTTC
CASSQVGSSYEQYF
>.|TRBV2|TRBJ1-1|.
TGTGCCACTCATATCAACACTGAAGCTTTCTTT
CATHINTEAFF
>.|TRBV5-4|TRBJ2-7|TRBD2
TGTGCCAGCAGCCCCATCCCCAAGACTAGCGGGGACCCCTACGAGCAGTACTTC
CASSPIPKTSGDPYEQYF
>.|TRBV13|TRBJ2-3|.
TGTGCCAGCAGCCCCGAGGGGGGGCGGACAGATACGCAGTATTTT
CASSPEGGRTDTQYF
>.|TRBV4-1|TRBJ2-7|.
TGCGCCAGCAGCCAAGATCGGGGGTCGTGGGAGCAGTACTTC
CASSQDRGSWEQYF
>.|TRBV27|TRBJ2-2|TRBD1
TGTGCCAGCAGCTCCGGACAGGGGGCTCCCGGGGAGCTGTTTTTT
CASSSGQGAPGELFF
>.|TRBV7-9|TRBJ1-1|.
TGTGCCAGCAGCTTACTCGAGGAATTCACTGAAGCTTTCTTT
CASSLLEEFTEAFF
>.|TRBV6-2/TRBV6-3|TRBJ2-1|TRBD2
TGTGCCAGCAGTTACTCTAGCGGGGGCTACAATGAGCAGTTCTTC
CASSYSSGGYNEQFF
>.|TRBV5-1|TRBJ2-1|.
TGCGCCAGCAGCAGGGGGACCGACCGTTACTCCTACAATGAGCAGTTCTTC
CASSRGTDRYSYNEQFF
>once|TRBV2|TRBJ1-6|.
TGTGCCAGCAGTGGATTGACCTCTTTGTATAATTCACCCCTCCACTTT
CASSGLTSLYNSPLHF
>once|TRBV19|TRBJ2-7|.
TGTGCCAGTAGTATACGGGCCATGGACGAGCAGTACTTC
CASSIRAMDEQYF
>once|TRBV20-1|TRBJ2-3|TRBD2
TGCAGTGCTAGCAGTACTAGCGGGGGGGCCAGGGATACGCAGTATTTT
CSASSTSGGARDTQYF
>.|TRBV27|TRBJ2-3|.
TGTGCCAGCAGTCCCCGCCCCGGGGGCGGGACAGATACGCAGTATTTT
CASSPRPGGGTDTQYF
>.|TRBV10-3|TRBJ2-3|.
TGTGCCACCATTAGTAGCGGAGGCACAGATACGCAGTATTTT
CATISSGGTDTQYF
>.|TRBV12-3/TRBV12-4|TRBJ1-4|.
TGTGCCAGCACGGTACGGATTAATGAAAAACTGTTTTTT
CASTVRINEKLFF
>.|TRBV20-1|TRBJ2-1|.
TGCAGTGCTAGGGACGCTCCCTCGTCCTACAATGAGCAGTTCTTC
CSARDAPSSYNEQFF
>.|TRBV19|TRBJ2-2|.
TGTGCCAGTAGTCCAGGCGGGGAGCTGTTTTTT
CASSPGGELFF
>.|TRBV3-1|TRBJ1-4|TRBD1
TGTGCCAGCAGCCAAGTCACAGGGGAAGGGGAAAAACTGTTTTTT
CASSQVTGEGEKLFF
>.|TRBV2|TRBJ2-7|TRBD2
TGTGCCAGCGGCAGGACTAGCATCCCCCCCTTCTACGAGCAGTACTTC
CASGRTSIPPFYEQYF
>.|TRBV4-1|TRBJ2-7|.
TGCGCCAGCAGCCAGTCGGTCAGGAACTACGAGCAGTACTTC
CASSQSVRNYEQYF
>.|TRBV9|TRBJ2-1|.
TGTGCCAGCAGCGTTAACAATGAGCAGTTCTTC
CASSVNNEQFF
>.|TRBV7-8|TRBJ2-3|.
TGTGCCAGCAGCTTATCTACATGGGATACGCAGTATTTT
CASSLSTWDTQYF
>few|TRBV5-4|TRBJ2-1|.
TGTGCCAGCAGCTTGGGGTATGAGCAGTTCTTC
CASSLGYEQFF
>once|TRBV20-1|TRBJ2-1|TRBD2
TGCACCAGGGAGCGGGGGGGGGAGCAGTTCTTC
CTRERGGEQFF
>.|TRBV9|TRBJ2-5|TRBD2
TGTGCCAGCAGCGTAGGGCGGGGGAGCCAAGAGACCCAGTACTTC
CASSVGRGSQETQYF
>.|TRBV3-1|TRBJ2-2|.
TGTGCCAGCAGCCACCCTGAGGGACAGAACACCGGGGAGCTGTTTTTT
CASSHPEGQNTGELFF
>.|TRBV7-9|TRBJ2-5|.
TGTGCCAGCAGCCCTCCAGCAGGGGAAGAGTACCAAGAGACCCAGTACTTC
CASSPPAGEEYQETQYF
>once|TRBV7-6|TRBJ2-7|.
TGTGCCCATATCTCGGAGCAGTACTTC
CAHISEQYF
>.|TRBV4-1|TRBJ2-3|TRBD2
TGCGCCAGCAGCCAAGTCGGGGGGACCCCAGATACGCAGTATTTT
CASSQVGGTPDTQYF
>.|TRBV20-1|TRBJ2-5|TRBD2
TGCAGTGCTAGAGACACCTCCGGGACTAGCGTTCAAGAGACCCAGTACTTC
CSARDTSGTSVQETQYF